These T cell receptor beta chains were read from a single sample in a study of blood T cell repertoires in COVID-19. TCRdb keeps only in-frame clones here, not all; method: immunoSEQ multiplex PCR. The top ten hold 2% to 2.5% of the sample, which has roughly 150,000 clones, around 89% seen once. Source material: peripheral blood. The receptor set was obtained from a man in his fifties or sixties who had recovered from COVID-19. Both conserved end residues are part of each CDR3. The D gene is left open where the match is weak. Some rows have no size entry. The others give once, few or many, or a class for an expanded clone.

size	D	V	J	CDR3	DNA
-	-	TRBV6-1	TRBJ2-1	CASTQQGYNEQFF	TGTGCCAGCACTCAACAGGGATACAATGAGCAGTTCTTC
-	-	TRBV18	TRBJ1-1	CASSPSDMNTEAFF	TGTGCCAGCTCACCGTCAGACATGAACACTGAAGCTTTCTTT
-	TRBD2	TRBV7-6	TRBJ2-7	CASSFERGPYEQYF	TGTGCCAGCAGCTTTGAGCGGGGGCCCTACGAGCAGTACTTC
once	TRBD1	TRBV5-1	TRBJ1-3	CASSSGRQGINTIYF	TGCGCCAGCAGCTCCGGGAGACAGGGGATCAACACCATATATTTT
-	-	TRBV25-1	TRBJ2-3	CASSDRASQNTDTQYF	TGTGCCAGCAGTGATCGGGCTAGCCAGAACACAGATACGCAGTATTTT
-	-	TRBV19	TRBJ2-2	CASSMLTKGTSRAGELFF	TGTGCCAGTAGTATGCTCACCAAGGGGACTTCGAGGGCCGGGGAGCTGTTTTTT
-	-	TRBV2	TRBJ1-4	CASSRGFGTNEKLFF	TGTGCCAGCAGTCGGGGTTTCGGGACTAATGAAAAACTGTTTTTT
-	-	TRBV27	TRBJ2-5	CASSSTGRSEETQYF	TGTGCCAGCAGTTCGACAGGGAGGAGTGAAGAGACCCAGTACTTC
-	TRBD1	TRBV6-5	TRBJ1-1	CASRTTGDTEAFF	TGTGCCAGCAGAACTACAGGGGACACTGAAGCTTTCTTT
few	-	TRBV4-1	TRBJ1-3	CASSQEILGQSGNTIYF	TGCGCCAGCAGCCAAGAAATTTTGGGCCAATCTGGAAACACCATATATTTT
-	-	TRBV21-1	TRBJ1-3	CASRQGNTIYF	TGTGCCAGCAGACAGGGGAACACCATATATTTT
once	TRBD1	TRBV28	TRBJ2-1	CASVGQGEVNEQFF	TGTGCCAGCGTGGGACAGGGGGAGGTCAATGAGCAGTTCTTC
-	-	TRBV14	TRBJ1-1	CASSQAVDFSGEGTEAFF	TGTGCCAGCAGCCAAGCGGTCGATTTTAGTGGGGAGGGAACTGAAGCTTTCTTT
-	TRBD1	TRBV5-4	TRBJ2-2	CASSKGQAGELFF	TGTGCCAGCAGCAAAGGACAGGCCGGGGAGCTGTTTTTT
-	TRBD2	TRBV2	TRBJ2-1	CASSTSGAYNEQFF	TGTGCCAGCAGTACTAGCGGGGCCTACAATGAGCAGTTCTTC
-	-	TRBV4-3	TRBJ2-1	CASSQDMGGNEQFF	TGCGCCAGCAGCCAAGATATGGGGGGAAATGAGCAGTTCTTC
-	TRBD1	TRBV3-1/TRBV3-2	TRBJ1-4	CASSHKQGAGDEKLFF	TGTGCCAGCAGCCACAAACAGGGGGCAGGGGACGAAAAACTGTTTTTT
-	TRBD1	TRBV6-6	TRBJ1-4	CASRPGQATNEKLFF	TGTGCCAGCAGACCGGGACAGGCAACTAATGAAAAACTGTTTTTT
-	TRBD2	TRBV4-3	TRBJ2-1	CASSQYLSGIDSSYNEQFF	TGCGCCAGCAGCCAATACCTAAGCGGGATAGACAGCTCCTACAATGAGCAGTTCTTC
-	TRBD1	TRBV28	TRBJ1-5	CASSFETGVVNQPQHF	TGTGCCAGCAGTTTTGAGACAGGGGTAGTGAATCAGCCCCAGCATTTT
-	TRBD2	TRBV10-3	TRBJ2-2	CAISESMASGGRNTGELFF	TGTGCCATCAGTGAGTCTATGGCTAGCGGGGGGCGGAACACCGGGGAGCTGTTTTTT
-	-	TRBV3-1/TRBV3-2	TRBJ1-2	CASSQLIRAGGYTF	TGTGCCAGCAGCCAGCTAATCCGAGCGGGAGGCTACACCTTC
-	-	TRBV24-1	TRBJ1-5	CATSDLDTNQPQHF	TGTGCCACCAGTGATTTGGACACCAATCAGCCCCAGCATTTT
-	-	TRBV6-6	TRBJ2-6	CASLRGPSGANVLTF	TGTGCCAGCCTCAGAGGGCCCTCTGGGGCCAACGTCCTGACTTTC
few	-	TRBV3-1/TRBV3-2	TRBJ1-3	CASSQAPQLLSGNTIYF	TGTGCCAGCAGCCAAGCTCCTCAACTGCTCTCTGGAAACACCATATATTTT
-	-	TRBV10-3	TRBJ1-2	CAISESGTRANTF	TGTGCCATCAGTGAGTCCGGGACAAGGGCTAACACCTTC
-	-	TRBV7-9	TRBJ1-1	CASSLTITAEAFF	TGTGCCAGCAGCTTGACAATAACGGCTGAAGCTTTCTTT
-	TRBD2	TRBV7-2	TRBJ2-2	CASSTAASGRVGELFF	TGTGCCAGCAGCACAGCGGCTAGCGGGAGAGTCGGGGAGCTGTTTTTT
-	-	TRBV28	TRBJ2-5	CATRTGQETQYF	TGTGCCACAAGAACAGGCCAAGAGACCCAGTACTTC
-	-	TRBV9	TRBJ1-5	CASNRGEGQPQHF	TGTGCCAGCAATAGAGGGGAGGGGCAGCCCCAGCATTTT
few	-	TRBV18	TRBJ1-5	CASSPRTANQPQHF	TGTGCCAGCTCACCTAGGACAGCTAATCAGCCCCAGCATTTT
-	-	TRBV19	TRBJ1-5	CATSDQGRFYQPQHF	TGTGCCACATCTGATCAGGGCAGATTCTATCAGCCCCAGCATTTT
-	-	TRBV4-3	TRBJ2-7	CASSQTQGYGEQYF	TGCGCCAGCAGCCAAACCCAGGGGTACGGCGAGCAGTACTTC
-	TRBD2	TRBV28	TRBJ2-5	CASSPGLAGETQYF	TGTGCCAGCAGTCCGGGACTAGCAGGAGAGACCCAGTACTTC
-	TRBD1	TRBV28	TRBJ2-7	CASSSTRQGPAYEQYF	TGTGCCAGCAGTTCCACTCGACAGGGACCCGCCTACGAGCAGTACTTC
-	-	TRBV11-2	TRBJ1-3	CASSLSQVGGNTIYF	TGTGCCAGCAGCTTATCCCAGGTCGGTGGAAACACCATATATTTT
-	-	TRBV18	TRBJ2-6	CASSPQRGGVSGANVLTF	TGTGCCAGCTCACCACAGAGGGGGGGAGTCTCTGGGGCCAACGTCCTGACTTTC
-	TRBD1	TRBV11-2	TRBJ1-6	CASSPPPTGWNSPLHF	TGTGCCAGCAGCCCCCCGCCGACAGGGTGGAATTCACCCCTCCACTTT
-	-	TRBV5-1	TRBJ2-2	CASSPEGVGAGELFF	TGCGCCAGCAGCCCCGAAGGTGTAGGGGCCGGGGAGCTGTTTTTT
-	TRBD2	TRBV3-1/TRBV3-2	TRBJ2-7	CASSPVAGAPYEQYF	TGTGCCAGCAGCCCCGTAGCGGGAGCCCCCTACGAGCAGTACTTC
-	TRBD2	TRBV5-1	TRBJ2-1	CASSSSGNSYNEQFF	TGCGCCAGCAGCAGTAGCGGGAACTCCTACAATGAGCAGTTCTTC
-	TRBD2	TRBV5-1	TRBJ2-3	CASSSGGDASTDTQYF	TGCGCCAGCAGTAGCGGGGGGGACGCTAGCACAGATACGCAGTATTTT
-	-	TRBV4-3	TRBJ1-5	CASSQDWNQGYQPQHF	TGCGCCAGCAGCCAAGATTGGAATCAGGGGTACCAGCCCCAGCATTTT
once	-	TRBV7-6	TRBJ2-7	CASSATRGYEQYF	TGTGCCAGCAGCGCTACAAGGGGATACGAGCAGTACTTC
-	-	TRBV6-2/TRBV6-3	TRBJ2-1	CASSLGYEQFF	TGTGCCAGCAGTTTGGGCTATGAGCAGTTCTTC
-	-	TRBV3-1/TRBV3-2	TRBJ1-1	CASSQDSPTEAFF	TGTGCCAGCAGCCAAGATTCCCCAACTGAAGCTTTCTTT
few	-	TRBV5-5	TRBJ2-2	CASSLSDTGELFF	TGTGCCAGCAGCTTGTCTGACACCGGGGAGCTGTTTTTT
-	TRBD1	TRBV6-5	TRBJ1-2	CASSFDRVAAGYTF	TGTGCCAGCAGTTTCGACAGGGTGGCGGCTGGCTACACCTTC
-	-	TRBV28	TRBJ1-2	CASSNRGYGYTF	TGTGCCAGCAGTAATAGGGGCTATGGCTACACCTTC
-	TRBD1	TRBV5-1	TRBJ1-4	CASSLDRGGEKLFF	TGCGCCAGCAGCTTGGACAGGGGCGGTGAAAAACTGTTTTTT
-	TRBD2	TRBV5-1	TRBJ2-3	CASSLAAGVFTDTQYF	TGCGCCAGCAGCTTGGCCGCGGGGGTGTTCACAGATACGCAGTATTTT
-	-	TRBV5-6	TRBJ1-2	CASSLGILRRGYTF	TGTGCCAGCAGCTTGGGGATATTAAGGAGAGGCTACACCTTC
-	TRBD2	TRBV6-5	TRBJ2-5	CASSSTSGRVLGTQYF	TGTGCCAGCAGTTCTACTAGCGGGAGAGTGTTGGGGACCCAGTACTTC
-	TRBD1	TRBV29-1	TRBJ2-3	CSVSREPGQSTDTQYF	TGCAGCGTTTCACGAGAACCGGGACAGAGCACAGATACGCAGTATTTT